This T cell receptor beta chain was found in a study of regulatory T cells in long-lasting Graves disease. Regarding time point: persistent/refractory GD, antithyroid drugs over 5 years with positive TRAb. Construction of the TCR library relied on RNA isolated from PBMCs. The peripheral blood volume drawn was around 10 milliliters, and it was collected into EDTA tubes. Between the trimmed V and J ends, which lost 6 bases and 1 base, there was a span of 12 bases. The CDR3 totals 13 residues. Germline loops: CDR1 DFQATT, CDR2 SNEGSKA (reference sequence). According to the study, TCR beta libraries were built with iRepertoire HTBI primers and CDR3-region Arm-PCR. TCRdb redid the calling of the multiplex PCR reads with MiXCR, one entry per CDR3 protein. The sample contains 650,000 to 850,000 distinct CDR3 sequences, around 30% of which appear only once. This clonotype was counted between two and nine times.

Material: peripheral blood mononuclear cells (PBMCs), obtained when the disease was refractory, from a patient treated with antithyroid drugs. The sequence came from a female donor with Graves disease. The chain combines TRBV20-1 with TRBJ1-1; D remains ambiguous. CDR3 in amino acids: CSAEWVTNTEAFF. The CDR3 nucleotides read TGCAGTGCCGAGTGGGTGACGAACACTGAAGCTTTCTTT.